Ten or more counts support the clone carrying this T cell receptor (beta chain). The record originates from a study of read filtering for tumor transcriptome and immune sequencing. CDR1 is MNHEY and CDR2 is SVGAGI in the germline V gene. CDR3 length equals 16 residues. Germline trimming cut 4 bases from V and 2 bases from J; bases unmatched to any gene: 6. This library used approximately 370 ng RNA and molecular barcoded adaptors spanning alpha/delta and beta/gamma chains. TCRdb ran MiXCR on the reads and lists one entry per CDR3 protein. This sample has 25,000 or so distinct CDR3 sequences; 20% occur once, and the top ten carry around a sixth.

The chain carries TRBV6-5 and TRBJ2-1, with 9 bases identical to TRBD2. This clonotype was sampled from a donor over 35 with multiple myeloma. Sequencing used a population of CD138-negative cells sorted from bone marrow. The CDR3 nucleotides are TGTGCCAGCAGTTCCCGACTAGCGGAAGCCTACAATGAGCAGTTCTTC. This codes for CASSSRLAEAYNEQFF.